A single sample gave rise to the 7 T cell receptor beta chains below, sequenced in a study of graft-versus-host responses after intestinal transplantation. The method was immunoSEQ multiplex PCR; TCRdb's version includes in-frame clones alone and lacks a portion of them. The table lists some 40,000 clones, around 90% of them singletons. Intraepithelial plus lamina propria lymphocytes were released by processing graft tissue. Sequenced material: ileum tissue, taken approximately 200 days after intestinal transplant. The source of these receptors is a human patient who received an intestinal transplant, so some T cells may come from the graft donor.

This clone has a single count. V gene TRBV6-5 combines with J gene TRBJ1-5; D not certain. The V and J ends lost 2 bases and 4 bases respectively, with 6 bases between them. The CDR3 sequence is 13 residues long. Germline CDR1 reads MNHEY; CDR2 reads SVGAGI. The CDR3 nucleotides are TGTGCCAGCAGTTACCAACGAAATCAGCCCCAGCATTTT. Translation gives CASSYQRNQPQHF.

The CDR3 sequence: CASSWRLAGEETQYF. In DNA form, the CDR3 reads TGCGCCAGCAGCTGGAGACTAGCGGGGGAAGAGACCCAGTACTTC. This chain joins TRBV5-1 and TRBJ2-5, with TRBD2 matching 12 bases. CDR3 size: 15 residues. V dropped 3 bases and J dropped 3; count of bases not matched to a gene: 3. Germline lookup yields CDR1 SGHRS and CDR2 YFSETQ.

DNA for the CDR3: TGTGCCAGCAGCAACCGGGACTCTTGGGAGACCCAGTACTTC. Its protein is CASSNRDSWETQYF. The chain links TRBV7-9 to TRBJ2-5; a weak D match, TRBD2 (6 bases). This CDR3 contains 14 residues. Germline V lookup: CDR1 SEHNR, CDR2 FQNEAQ (reference sequence). The V end lost 5 bases, the J end lost 5 bases, and 15 bases lay between the germline ends.

The V and J genes are TRBV28 and TRBJ2-7; 13 positions match TRBD2. Germline CDR1 reads MDHEN; CDR2 reads SYDVKM. V shed 5 bases and J 7 bases; nucleotides not matched to a gene: 11. The CDR3 is made up of 16 amino acids. CDR3 nucleotide sequence: TGTGCCAGCAGTCCAACTATGGGACTAGCGGGGTATGAGCAGTACTTC. Translating gives CASSPTMGLAGYEQYF.

The rearrangement joins TRBV4-2 to TRBJ2-7; D unclear. From germline, CDR1 is LGHNA and CDR2 YNFKEQ. The CDR3 loop spans 15 amino acids. Trimming removed 0 bases at V and 2 bases at J, with 11 bases between. CDR3 amino acids: CASSQDQRSAYEQYF. The DNA of the CDR3 is TGTGCCAGCAGCCAAGATCAACGGAGCGCCTACGAGCAGTACTTC.

The rearrangement joins TRBV27 to TRBJ1-5; D remains unclear. This CDR3 is 13 amino acids long. Germline V lookup: CDR1 MNHEY, CDR2 SMNVEV (reference sequence). With 0 bases removed from V and 5 bases from J, the gap between germline ends came to 5 bases. Written as DNA, the CDR3 is TGTGCCAGCAGTTTATCTCGGTATCAGCCCCAGCATTTT. It yields the protein CASSLSRYQPQHF.

V is TRBV10-3 and J is TRBJ1-5, with 7 bases aligning to TRBD1. V dropped 4 bases and J dropped 5; count of bases not matched to a gene: 2. The CDR3 covers 13 residues. Germline V gene data show CDR1 as ENHRY and CDR2 as SYGVKD. Here the CDR3 DNA reads TGTGCCATCAGTGTCGACAGGGATCAGCCCCAGCATTTT. Protein product: CAISVDRDQPQHF.